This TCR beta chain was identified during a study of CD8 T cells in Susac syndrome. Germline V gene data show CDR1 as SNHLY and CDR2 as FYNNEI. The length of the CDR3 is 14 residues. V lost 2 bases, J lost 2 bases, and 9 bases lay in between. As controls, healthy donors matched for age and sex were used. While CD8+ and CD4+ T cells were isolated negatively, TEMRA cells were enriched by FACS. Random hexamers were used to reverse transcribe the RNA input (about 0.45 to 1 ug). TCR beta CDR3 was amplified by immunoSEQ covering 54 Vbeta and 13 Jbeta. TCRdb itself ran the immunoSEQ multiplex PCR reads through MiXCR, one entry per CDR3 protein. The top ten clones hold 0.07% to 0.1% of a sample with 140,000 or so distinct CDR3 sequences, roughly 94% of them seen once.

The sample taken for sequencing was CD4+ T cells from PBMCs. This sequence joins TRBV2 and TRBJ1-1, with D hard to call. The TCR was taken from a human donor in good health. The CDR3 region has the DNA TGTGCCAGCAGTGAATCCGTGCACAACACTGAAGCTTTCTTT. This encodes CASSESVHNTEAFF.